This is a list of T cell receptor beta chains from one sample in a study of OX40 agonist ivuxolimab in advanced cancers. Some clones are missing from TCRdb's copy, which holds only in-frame ones; the method was immunoSEQ multiplex PCR. The sample has some 68,000 clones; around 89% are singletons. The sequencing used CD4+ or CD8+ T cells sorted from blood, collected in a trial of the OX40 agonist ivuxolimab. Receptors originate from an adult with an advanced solid tumor such as melanoma, head and neck, liver or kidney cancer. Each CDR3 is given with its conserved first and last residue. The order of the fields is clone size, V gene, CDR3 protein. Expanded clones get a size class; other rows say once, few or many, or leave the size out.

clone_size: -; v_call: TRBV19; cdr3_aa: CASIASVSKRPSNTGELFF
clone_size: -; v_call: TRBV5-1; cdr3_aa: CASSFNAQGAYNEQFF
clone_size: -; v_call: TRBV9; cdr3_aa: CASSVGPSGDTGELFF
clone_size: -; v_call: TRBV7-2; cdr3_aa: CASIAFIAGAGTDTQYF
clone_size: -; v_call: TRBV7-6; cdr3_aa: CASSGEAQAQFF
clone_size: -; v_call: TRBV4-2; cdr3_aa: CASSQDLEPPLGF
clone_size: -; v_call: TRBV7-2; cdr3_aa: CASSWAGTGNTGELFF
clone_size: few; v_call: TRBV7-9; cdr3_aa: CASSFSGQGDSPLHF
clone_size: -; v_call: TRBV6-5; cdr3_aa: CASSYSGQVGGYTF
clone_size: once; v_call: TRBV19; cdr3_aa: CASSSQGDTQYF
clone_size: -; v_call: TRBV25-1; cdr3_aa: CASSVQGFSDTQYF
clone_size: few; v_call: TRBV6-5; cdr3_aa: CASSYSFEGGYGYTF
clone_size: -; v_call: TRBV6-5; cdr3_aa: CASSRHNYEQYF
clone_size: -; v_call: TRBV29-1; cdr3_aa: CSVSIGWADTQYF
clone_size: -; v_call: TRBV7-2; cdr3_aa: CASSPGTGYEQYF
clone_size: -; v_call: TRBV5-4; cdr3_aa: CASSIGTSGRTDTQYF
clone_size: -; v_call: TRBV19; cdr3_aa: CASSIDGVAGASTDTQYF
clone_size: -; v_call: TRBV18; cdr3_aa: CASSPVADPTSGVF
clone_size: -; v_call: TRBV6-4; cdr3_aa: CASPNQPQHF
clone_size: -; v_call: TRBV5-4; cdr3_aa: CASSLARGGRADTQYF
clone_size: once; v_call: TRBV5-4; cdr3_aa: CASIRNQPQHF
clone_size: -; v_call: TRBV7-2; cdr3_aa: CASSPRGTSGSYEQYF
clone_size: -; v_call: TRBV2; cdr3_aa: CASRGWAGTGELFF
clone_size: once; v_call: TRBV7-3; cdr3_aa: CASSLLSAGEGSQYF
clone_size: -; v_call: TRBV10-3; cdr3_aa: CAISAGEGREQYF